These 2 T cell receptor beta chains originate from one sample sequenced in a study of T cell changes during pregnancy in multiple sclerosis. Sequenced by immunoSEQ multiplex PCR; TCRdb stores in-frame clones only, minus some. The sample consists of about 55,000 clones, around 94% of them appearing once. The sequencing here drew on CD8+ T cells from peripheral blood mononuclear cells, taken after pregnancy. The receptors originated from a female donor with multiple sclerosis, enrolled in a pregnancy study.

This clone was seen a few times. Here the CDR3 reads CASREDNTEAFF. DNA for the CDR3: TGTGCCAGCAGAGAGGATAACACTGAAGCTTTCTTT. V gene TRBV5-4 combines with J gene TRBJ1-1; no clear D gene. The CDR3 is 12 residues long. Germline lookup yields CDR1 SGHNT and CDR2 YYREEE (reference sequence). V gave up 5 bases and J gave up 2 bases, with 7 bases separating them.

This chain joins TRBV29-1 and TRBJ2-1; D gene ambiguous. Trimming pared 1 base from V and 4 bases from J, leaving 17 bases between. This CDR3 has 16 residues. CDR1 and CDR2 (germline): SQVTM, ANQGSEA. CDR3 DNA sequence: TGCAGCGTTGAAGGGTCGAACAGAAGCCCTTACAATGAGCAGTTCTTC. Protein: CSVEGSNRSPYNEQFF.